This T cell receptor beta chain was documented in a study of T cell repertoires in cytomegalovirus infection. Across the study: An indication of both CMV infection and matching HLA type came from public TCR beta signatures.

TCRdb re-called the reads through MiXCR, storing one row per CDR3 protein. The sample contains 700,000 to 850,000 distinct CDR3 sequences, 32% of which appear only once. This clonotype has ten or more counts. Its antigen is unknown. This CDR3 region has 13 residues. V lost 5 bases, J lost 3 bases, and 8 bases lay in between. Per the germline V gene, CDR1 is SGHVS and CDR2 is FQNEAQ. The sample was cultured CD8+ T cells from PBMCs, taken from culture after CMV antigen stimulation. The chain carries TRBV7-8 and TRBJ2-1; a weak D match, TRBD2 (5 bases). The sequence was collected from a human donor in good health (CMV status not recorded). Some clones in this sample may be carry-over from other donors' samples. CDR3 loop: CASSNDYYNEQFF. The CDR3 DNA reads as TGTGCCAGCAGCAATGACTACTACAATGAGCAGTTCTTC.